Below, 8 T cell receptor beta chains from the same sample are listed, as sequenced in a study of T cell responses to AZD1222 COVID-19 vaccine. Assay: immunoSEQ multiplex PCR; the TCRdb copy retains only in-frame clones and omits some. The table records about 92,000 clones, 86% of them present only once. The sequenced sample was peripheral blood, obtained on day 0 of AZD1222 vaccination. Receptors originate from an adult in good health.

The gene calls are TRBV29-1 and TRBJ1-5; D ambiguous. Germline CDR1 reads SQVTM; CDR2 reads ANQGSEA. CDR3 length: 13 residues. Trimming stripped 3 bases from V and 5 bases from J, with 11 bases between. CDR3 DNA: TGCAGCGTTGAGGAGGGTGGCGATCAGCCCCAGCATTTT. Translation gives CSVEEGGDQPQHF.

The chain links TRBV14 to TRBJ1-2; no reliable D call. With 0 bases removed from V and 4 bases from J, the gap between germline ends came to 9 bases. The CDR3 sequence is 14 residues long. Germline lookup yields CDR1 SGHDN and CDR2 FVKESK. Here the CDR3 reads CASSQEAEAYGYTF. CDR3 DNA: TGTGCCAGCAGCCAAGAAGCAGAGGCCTATGGCTACACCTTC.

The rearrangement links TRBV9 to TRBJ2-1; possibly TRBD1 for D (5 bases). CDR1 SGDLS and CDR2 YYNGEE come from the germline V gene. The CDR3 totals 16 residues. V was trimmed by 0 bases and J by 4 bases, leaving 14 bases between them. The CDR3 DNA reads TGTGCCAGCAGCGTAGTCCCTGGGGCAGGTTACAATGAGCAGTTCTTC. Residues: CASSVVPGAGYNEQFF.

The chain links TRBV5-5 to TRBJ1-4, with D uncertain. The CDR3 is made up of 13 amino acids. CDR1 SGHKS and CDR2 YYEKEE come from the germline V gene (reference sequence). Trimming removed 2 bases at V and 8 bases at J, with 10 bases between. CDR3 nucleotide sequence: TGTGCCAGCAGCTTTACGGGTGAGGAAAAACTGTTTTTT. As protein: CASSFTGEEKLFF.

This chain connects TRBV28 to TRBJ1-2, with 7 bases identical to TRBD1. CDR1 MDHEN and CDR2 SYDVKM come from the germline V gene. This CDR3 spans 15 amino acids. The trim removed 7 bases at V and 9 bases at J, leaving 17 bases unmatched. The CDR3 loop reads CASIRGQFGANSYTF. The CDR3 DNA is TGTGCCAGCATACGGGGACAGTTCGGCGCTAACAGCTACACCTTC.

This clone was seen just once. The chain links TRBV19 to TRBJ1-1; D unresolved. Germline lookup yields CDR1 LNHDA and CDR2 SQIVND (reference sequence). CDR3 length equals 13 residues. Trimming stripped 7 bases from V and 3 bases from J, with 12 bases between. CDR3 sequence: CASTRSGYTEAFF. The CDR3 DNA follows: TGTGCCAGTACCCGATCGGGGTACACTGAAGCTTTCTTT. Together with reference TRBV19 and TRBJ1-1, the CDR3 gives the full variable domain: DGGITQSPKYLFRKEGQNVTLSCEQNLNHDAMYWYRQDPGQGLRLIYYSQIVNDFQKGDIAEGYSVSREKKESFPLTVTSAQKNPTAFYLCASTRSGYTEAFFGQGTRLTVV.

V and J are TRBV12-5 and TRBJ2-5, with 9 bases that match TRBD1. V shed 6 bases and J 5 bases; nucleotides not matched to a gene: 7. This CDR3 spans 14 amino acids. CDR1 and CDR2 from the germline V gene are LGHNT and FRNRAP. CDR3: CASGTGQGQETQYF. CDR3 DNA sequence: TGTGCTAGTGGAACGGGACAGGGACAGGAGACCCAGTACTTC. The full variable domain, completed using reference TRBV12-5 and TRBJ2-5, is DARVTQTPRHKVTEMGQEVTMRCQPILGHNTVFWYRQTMMQGLELLAYFRNRAPLDDSGMPKDRFSAEMPDATLATLKIQPSEPRDSAVYFCASGTGQGQETQYFGPGTRLLVL.

This chain joins TRBV6-2 or TRBV6-3 and TRBJ1-2; D not resolved. The germline gives CDR1 MNHEY, CDR2 SVGEGT. This CDR3 is 14 amino acids long. The V and J ends lost 7 bases and 0 bases respectively, with 12 bases between them. The CDR3 nucleotides are TGTGCCAGCAACCCACTGCGGGCTAACTATGGCTACACCTTC. It encodes CASNPLRANYGYTF.